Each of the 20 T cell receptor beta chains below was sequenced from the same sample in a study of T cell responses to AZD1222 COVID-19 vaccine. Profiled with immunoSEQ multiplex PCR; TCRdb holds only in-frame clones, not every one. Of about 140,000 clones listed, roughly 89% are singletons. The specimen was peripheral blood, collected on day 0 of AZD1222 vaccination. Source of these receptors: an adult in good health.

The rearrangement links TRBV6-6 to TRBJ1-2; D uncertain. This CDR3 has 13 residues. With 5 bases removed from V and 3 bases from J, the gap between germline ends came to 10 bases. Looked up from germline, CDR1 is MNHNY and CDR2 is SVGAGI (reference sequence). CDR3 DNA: TGTGCCAGCAGTGAGGACGGAGACTATGGCTACACCTTC. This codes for CASSEDGDYGYTF.

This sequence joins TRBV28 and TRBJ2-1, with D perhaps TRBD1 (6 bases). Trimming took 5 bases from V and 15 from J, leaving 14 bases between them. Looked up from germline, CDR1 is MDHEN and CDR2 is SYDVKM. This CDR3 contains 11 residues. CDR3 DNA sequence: TGTGCCAGCAGTCAACAGGGAAGCAGGTTCTTC. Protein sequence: CASSQQGSRFF.

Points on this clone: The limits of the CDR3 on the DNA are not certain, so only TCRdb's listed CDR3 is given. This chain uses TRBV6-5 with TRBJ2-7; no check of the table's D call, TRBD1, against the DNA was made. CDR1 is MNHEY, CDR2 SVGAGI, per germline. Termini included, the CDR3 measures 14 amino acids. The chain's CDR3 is CASSSSGHGYEQYF.

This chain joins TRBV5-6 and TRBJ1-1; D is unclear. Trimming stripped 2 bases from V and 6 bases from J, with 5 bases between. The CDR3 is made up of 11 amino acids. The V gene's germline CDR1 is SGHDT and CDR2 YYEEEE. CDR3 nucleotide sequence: TGTGCCAGCAGCTTAGAATCTGAAGCTTTCTTT. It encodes CASSLESEAFF.

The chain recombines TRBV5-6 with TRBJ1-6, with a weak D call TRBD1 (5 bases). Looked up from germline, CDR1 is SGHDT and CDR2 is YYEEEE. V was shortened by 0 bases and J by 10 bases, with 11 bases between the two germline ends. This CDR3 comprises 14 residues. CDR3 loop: CASSLVQGTSPLHF. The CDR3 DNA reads TGTGCCAGCAGCTTGGTTCAGGGAACCTCACCCCTCCACTTT.

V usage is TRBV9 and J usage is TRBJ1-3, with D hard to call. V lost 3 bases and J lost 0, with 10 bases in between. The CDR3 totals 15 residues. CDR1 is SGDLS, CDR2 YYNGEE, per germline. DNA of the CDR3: TGTGCCAGCAGCGCCGCCCCTTTCTCTGGAAACACCATATATTTT. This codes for CASSAAPFSGNTIYF.

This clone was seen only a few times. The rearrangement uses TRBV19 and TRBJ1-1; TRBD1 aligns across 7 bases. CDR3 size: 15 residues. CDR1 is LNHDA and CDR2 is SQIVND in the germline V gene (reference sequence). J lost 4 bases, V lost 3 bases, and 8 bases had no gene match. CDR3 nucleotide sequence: TGTGCCAGTAGTATGAAGGAGGGGGCACCCACTGAAGCTTTCTTT. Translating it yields CASSMKEGAPTEAFF.

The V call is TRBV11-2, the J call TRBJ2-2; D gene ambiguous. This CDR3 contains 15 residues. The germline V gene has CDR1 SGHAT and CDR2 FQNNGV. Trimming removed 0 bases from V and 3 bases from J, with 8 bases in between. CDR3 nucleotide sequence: TGTGCCAGCAGCTTAGATTTTCGGGACACCGGGGAGCTGTTTTTT. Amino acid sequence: CASSLDFRDTGELFF.

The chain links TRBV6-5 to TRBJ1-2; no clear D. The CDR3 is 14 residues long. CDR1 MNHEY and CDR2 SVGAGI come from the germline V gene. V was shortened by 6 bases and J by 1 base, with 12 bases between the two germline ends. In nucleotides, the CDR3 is TGTGCCAGCAGGGTTACAGAGAATAACTATGGCTACACCTTC. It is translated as CASRVTENNYGYTF.

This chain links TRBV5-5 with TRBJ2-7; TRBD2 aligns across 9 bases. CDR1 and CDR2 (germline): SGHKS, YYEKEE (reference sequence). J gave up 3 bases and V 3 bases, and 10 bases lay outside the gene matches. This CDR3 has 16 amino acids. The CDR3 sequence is CASSYWLAGPYYEQYF. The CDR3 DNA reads TGTGCCAGCAGCTACTGGCTAGCGGGACCCTACTACGAGCAGTACTTC.

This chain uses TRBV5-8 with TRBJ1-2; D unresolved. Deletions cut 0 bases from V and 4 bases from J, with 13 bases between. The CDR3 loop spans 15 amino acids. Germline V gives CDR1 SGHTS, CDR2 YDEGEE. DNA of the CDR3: TGTGCCAGCAGCTTGGCCGTAACAGTTCCCTATGGCTACACCTTC. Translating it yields CASSLAVTVPYGYTF.

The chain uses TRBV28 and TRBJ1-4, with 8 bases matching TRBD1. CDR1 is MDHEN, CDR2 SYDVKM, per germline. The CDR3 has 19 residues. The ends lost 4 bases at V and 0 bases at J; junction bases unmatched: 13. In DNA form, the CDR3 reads TGTGCCAGCAGTTCCCTCATCTACAGGGGGGGAACAACTAATGAAAAACTGTTTTTT. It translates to CASSSLIYRGGTTNEKLFF. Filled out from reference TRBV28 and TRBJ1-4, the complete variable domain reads DVKVTQSSRYLVKRTGEKVFLECVQDMDHENMFWYRQDPGLGLRLIYFSYDVKMKEKGDIPEGYSVSREKKERFSLILESASTNQTSMYLCASSSLIYRGGTTNEKLFFGSGTQLSVL.

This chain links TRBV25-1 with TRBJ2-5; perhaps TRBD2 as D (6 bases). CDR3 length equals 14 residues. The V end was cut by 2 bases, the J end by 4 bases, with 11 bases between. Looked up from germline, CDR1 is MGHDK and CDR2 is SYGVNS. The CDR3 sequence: CASSESGWGETQYF. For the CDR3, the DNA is TGTGCCAGCAGTGAAAGCGGGTGGGGAGAGACCCAGTACTTC.

The CDR3 nucleotides are TGTGCCAGCAGTTCGGACGGAGTTTTGGATACGCAGTATTTT. It specifies CASSSDGVLDTQYF. The chain joins TRBV6-5 to TRBJ2-3; D unclear. The CDR3 has 14 residues. CDR1 is MNHEY and CDR2 is SVGAGI in the germline V gene. V was clipped by 4 bases and J by 6 bases, with 14 bases between them.

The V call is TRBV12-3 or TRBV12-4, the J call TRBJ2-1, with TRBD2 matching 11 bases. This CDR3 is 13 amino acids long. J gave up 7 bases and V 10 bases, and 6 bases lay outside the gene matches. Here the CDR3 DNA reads TGTGCCACCCGGACTAGCGGGTTGAATGAGCAGTTCTTC. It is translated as CATRTSGLNEQFF.

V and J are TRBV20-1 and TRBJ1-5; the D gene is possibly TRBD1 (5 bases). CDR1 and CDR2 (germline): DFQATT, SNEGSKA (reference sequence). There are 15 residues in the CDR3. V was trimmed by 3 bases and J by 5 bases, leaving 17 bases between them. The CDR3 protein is CSASSRDLVYQPQHF. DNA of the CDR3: TGCAGTGCTAGTTCCCGGGACCTGGTTTATCAGCCCCAGCATTTT.

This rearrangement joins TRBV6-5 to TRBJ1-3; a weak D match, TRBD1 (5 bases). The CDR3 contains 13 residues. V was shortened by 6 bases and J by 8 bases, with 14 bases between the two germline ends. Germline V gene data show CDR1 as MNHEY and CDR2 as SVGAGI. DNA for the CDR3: TGTGCCAGCAGGGAGGGTAGGGGAGACACCATATATTTT. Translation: CASREGRGDTIYF.

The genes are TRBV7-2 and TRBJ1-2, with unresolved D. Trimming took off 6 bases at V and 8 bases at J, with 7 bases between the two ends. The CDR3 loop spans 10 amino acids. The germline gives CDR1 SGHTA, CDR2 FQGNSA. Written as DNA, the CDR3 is TGTGCCAGCAGTCGGAAGGGCTACACCTTC. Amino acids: CASSRKGYTF.

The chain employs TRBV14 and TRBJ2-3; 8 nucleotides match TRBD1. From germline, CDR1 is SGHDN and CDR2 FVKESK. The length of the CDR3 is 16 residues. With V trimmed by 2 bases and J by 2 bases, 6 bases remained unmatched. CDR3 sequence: CASSQSTGAFTDTQYF. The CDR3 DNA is TGTGCCAGCAGCCAATCGACAGGGGCCTTCACAGATACGCAGTATTTT. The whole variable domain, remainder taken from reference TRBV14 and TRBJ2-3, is EAGVTQFPSHSVIEKGQTVTLRCDPISGHDNLYWYRRVMGKEIKFLLHFVKESKQDESGMPNNRFLAERTGGTYSTLKVQPAELEDSGVYFCASSQSTGAFTDTQYFGPGTRLTVL.

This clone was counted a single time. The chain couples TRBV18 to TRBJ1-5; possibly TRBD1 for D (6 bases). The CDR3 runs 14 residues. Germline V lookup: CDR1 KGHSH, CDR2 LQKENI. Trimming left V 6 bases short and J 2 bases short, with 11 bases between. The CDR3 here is CASSPGVGNQPQHF. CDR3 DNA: TGTGCCAGCTCCCCAGGGGTAGGCAATCAGCCCCAGCATTTT.